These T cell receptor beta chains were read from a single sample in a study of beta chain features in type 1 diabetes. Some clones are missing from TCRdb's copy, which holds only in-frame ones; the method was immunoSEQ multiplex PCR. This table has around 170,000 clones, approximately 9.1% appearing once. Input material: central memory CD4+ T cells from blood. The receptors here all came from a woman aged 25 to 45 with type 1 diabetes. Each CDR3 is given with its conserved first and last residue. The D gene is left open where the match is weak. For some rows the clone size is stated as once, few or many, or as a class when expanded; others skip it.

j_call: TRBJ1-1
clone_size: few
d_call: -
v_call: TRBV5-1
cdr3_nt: TGCGCCAGCAGCTTGGCCGTGTTGAACACTGAAGCTTTCTTT
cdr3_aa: CASSLAVLNTEAFF

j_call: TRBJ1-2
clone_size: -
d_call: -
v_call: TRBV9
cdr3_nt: TGTGCCAGCAGCGTAGAGGGGCACAGTGGCTACACCTTC
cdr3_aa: CASSVEGHSGYTF

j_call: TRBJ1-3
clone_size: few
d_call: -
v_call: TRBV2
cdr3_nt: TGTGCCAGCAGTGACACAGGCTCTGGAAACACCATATATTTT
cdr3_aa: CASSDTGSGNTIYF

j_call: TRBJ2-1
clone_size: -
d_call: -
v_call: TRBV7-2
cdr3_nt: TGTGCCAGCAGCCAACAGCGGAGCTCCTACAATGAGCAGTTCTTC
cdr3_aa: CASSQQRSSYNEQFF

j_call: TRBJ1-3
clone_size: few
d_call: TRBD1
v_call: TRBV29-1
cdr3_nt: TGCAGCGGGCAGGGGGCCTCTGGAAACACCATATATTTT
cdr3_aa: CSGQGASGNTIYF

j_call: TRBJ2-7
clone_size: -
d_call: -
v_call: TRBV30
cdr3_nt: TGTGCCTGTACAAAAATCGGGGGTTCAAATGTTGTCTACGAGCAGTACTTC
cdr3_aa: CACTKIGGSNVVYEQYF

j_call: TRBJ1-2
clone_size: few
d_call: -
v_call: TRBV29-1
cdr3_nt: TGCAGCGTTGATGACAATGACTATGGCTACACCTTC
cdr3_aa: CSVDDNDYGYTF

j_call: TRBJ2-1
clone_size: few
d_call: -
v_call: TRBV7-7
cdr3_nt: TGTGCTAGCAGCTTCCATCTACTGGGCGCTAGCGTAGACAATGAGCAGTTCTTC
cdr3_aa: CASSFHLLGASVDNEQFF

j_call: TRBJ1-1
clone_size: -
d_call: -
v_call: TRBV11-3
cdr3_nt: TGTGCCAGCAGCCGGGAGCGGAACGAGGAAGCTTTCTTT
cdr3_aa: CASSRERNEEAFF

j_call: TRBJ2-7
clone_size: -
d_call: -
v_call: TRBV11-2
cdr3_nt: TGTGCCAGCAGTTCCCTCTTTCTCGAGCAGTACTTC
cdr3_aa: CASSSLFLEQYF